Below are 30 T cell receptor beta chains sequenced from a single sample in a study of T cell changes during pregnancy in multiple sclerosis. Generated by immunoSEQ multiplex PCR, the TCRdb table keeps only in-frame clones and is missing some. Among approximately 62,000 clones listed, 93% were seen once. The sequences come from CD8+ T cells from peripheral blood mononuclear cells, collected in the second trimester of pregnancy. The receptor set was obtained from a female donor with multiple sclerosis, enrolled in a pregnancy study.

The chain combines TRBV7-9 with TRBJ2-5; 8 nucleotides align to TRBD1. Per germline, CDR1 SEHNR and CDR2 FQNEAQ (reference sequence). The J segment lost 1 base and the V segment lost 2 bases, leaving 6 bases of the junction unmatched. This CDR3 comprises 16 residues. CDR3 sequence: CASSLLGQGSQETQYF. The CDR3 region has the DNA TGTGCCAGCAGCTTACTAGGACAGGGAAGCCAAGAGACCCAGTACTTC.

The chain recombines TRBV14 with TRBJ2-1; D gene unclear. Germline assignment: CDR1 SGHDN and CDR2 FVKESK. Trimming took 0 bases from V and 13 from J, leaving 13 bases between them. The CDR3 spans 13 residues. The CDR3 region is CASSQDINLVQFF. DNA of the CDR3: TGTGCCAGCAGCCAAGATATTAATCTAGTACAGTTCTTC.

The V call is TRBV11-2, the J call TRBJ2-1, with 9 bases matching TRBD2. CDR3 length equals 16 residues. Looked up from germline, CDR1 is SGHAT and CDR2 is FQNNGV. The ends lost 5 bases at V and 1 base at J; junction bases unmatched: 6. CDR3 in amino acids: CASSGPSGASYNEQFF. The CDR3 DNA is TGTGCCAGCAGCGGCCCTAGCGGGGCTTCCTACAATGAGCAGTTCTTC.

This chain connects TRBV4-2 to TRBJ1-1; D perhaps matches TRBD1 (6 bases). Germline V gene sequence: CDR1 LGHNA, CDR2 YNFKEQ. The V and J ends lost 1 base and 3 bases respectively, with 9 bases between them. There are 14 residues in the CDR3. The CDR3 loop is CASSQAAGDTEAFF. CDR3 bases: TGTGCCAGCAGCCAAGCAGCAGGGGACACTGAAGCTTTCTTT.

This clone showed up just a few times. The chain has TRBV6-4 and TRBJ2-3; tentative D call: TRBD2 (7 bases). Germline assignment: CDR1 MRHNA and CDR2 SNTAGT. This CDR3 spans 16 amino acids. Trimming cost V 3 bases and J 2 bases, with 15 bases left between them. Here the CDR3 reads CASSEGGGTATDTQYF. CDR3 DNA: TGTGCCAGCAGTGAGGGAGGGGGGACTGCCACAGATACGCAGTATTTT.

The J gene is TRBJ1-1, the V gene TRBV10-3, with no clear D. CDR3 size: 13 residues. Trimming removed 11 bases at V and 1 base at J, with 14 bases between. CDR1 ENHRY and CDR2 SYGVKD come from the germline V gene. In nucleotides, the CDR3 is TGTGCCGGAGGACCAGATCAGAACACTGAAGCTTTCTTT. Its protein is CAGGPDQNTEAFF.

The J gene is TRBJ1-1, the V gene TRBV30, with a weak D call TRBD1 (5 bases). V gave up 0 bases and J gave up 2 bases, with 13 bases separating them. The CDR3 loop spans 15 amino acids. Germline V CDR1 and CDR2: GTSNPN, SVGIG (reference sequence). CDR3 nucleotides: TGTGCCTGGAGTGTACAGAACAGGCTAAACACTGAAGCTTTCTTT. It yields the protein CAWSVQNRLNTEAFF.

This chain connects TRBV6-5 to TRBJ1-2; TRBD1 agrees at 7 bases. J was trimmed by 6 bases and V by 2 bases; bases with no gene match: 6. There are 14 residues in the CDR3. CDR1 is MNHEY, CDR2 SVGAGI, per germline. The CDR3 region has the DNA TGTGCCAGCAGTTACGAGGGGGCTAGCAATGGCTACACCTTC. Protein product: CASSYEGASNGYTF.

As DNA, the CDR3 is TGTGCCAGCAGTTTAGGACACCGCAGCGAGCAGTACTTC. It translates to CASSLGHRSEQYF. The rearrangement links TRBV27 to TRBJ2-7, with a possible D match to TRBD1 (5 bases). Trimming shortened V by 2 bases and J by 6 bases, and 11 bases separated the two germline ends. The germline gives CDR1 MNHEY, CDR2 SMNVEV (reference sequence). The CDR3 has 13 residues.

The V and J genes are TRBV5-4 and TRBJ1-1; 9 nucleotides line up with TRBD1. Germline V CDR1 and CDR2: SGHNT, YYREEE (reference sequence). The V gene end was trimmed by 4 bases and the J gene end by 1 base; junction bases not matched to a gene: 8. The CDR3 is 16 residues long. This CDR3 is CASSATGGGWNTEAFF. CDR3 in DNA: TGTGCCAGCAGCGCAACAGGGGGCGGGTGGAACACTGAAGCTTTCTTT.

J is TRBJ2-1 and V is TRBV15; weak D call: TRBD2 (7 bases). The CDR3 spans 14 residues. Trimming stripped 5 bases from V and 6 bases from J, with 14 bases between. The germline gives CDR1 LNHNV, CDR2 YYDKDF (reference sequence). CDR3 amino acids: CATSLERGGNEQFF. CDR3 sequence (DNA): TGTGCCACCAGCTTAGAGAGGGGGGGCAATGAGCAGTTCTTC.

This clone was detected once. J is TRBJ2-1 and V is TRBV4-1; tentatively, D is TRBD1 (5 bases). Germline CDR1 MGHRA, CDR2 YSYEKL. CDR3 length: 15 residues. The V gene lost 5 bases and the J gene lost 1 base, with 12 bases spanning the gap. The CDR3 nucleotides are TGCGCCAGCAGCGTTCTGGGGCTGTCCTACAATGAGCAGTTCTTC. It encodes CASSVLGLSYNEQFF.

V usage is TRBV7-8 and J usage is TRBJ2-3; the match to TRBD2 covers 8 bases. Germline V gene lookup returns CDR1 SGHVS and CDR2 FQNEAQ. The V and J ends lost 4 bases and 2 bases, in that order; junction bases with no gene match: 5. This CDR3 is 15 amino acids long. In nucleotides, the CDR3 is TGTGCCAGCAGCTCTACTAGCGGCTACACAGATACGCAGTATTTT. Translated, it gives CASSSTSGYTDTQYF.

The CDR3 spells CASSVGQGVNTEAFF. Here the CDR3 DNA reads TGTGCCAGCAGCGTAGGCCAGGGGGTGAACACTGAAGCTTTCTTT. The J gene is TRBJ1-1, the V gene TRBV9; 7 bases fit TRBD1. Germline V CDR1 and CDR2: SGDLS, YYNGEE. V shed 0 bases and J 0 bases; nucleotides not matched to a gene: 2. The CDR3 covers 15 residues.

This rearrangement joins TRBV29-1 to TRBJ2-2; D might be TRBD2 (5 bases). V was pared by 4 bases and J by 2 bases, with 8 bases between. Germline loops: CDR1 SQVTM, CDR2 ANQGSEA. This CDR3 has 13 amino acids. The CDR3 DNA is TGCAGCGTTGTCCGGGAAAACACCGGGGAGCTGTTTTTT. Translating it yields CSVVRENTGELFF.

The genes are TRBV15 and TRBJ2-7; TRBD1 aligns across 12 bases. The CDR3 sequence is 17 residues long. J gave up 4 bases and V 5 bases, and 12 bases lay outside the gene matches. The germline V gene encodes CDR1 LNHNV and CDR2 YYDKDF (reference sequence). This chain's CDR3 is CATSGPGTGGGLYEQYF. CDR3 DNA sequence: TGTGCCACCAGCGGACCCGGGACAGGGGGCGGTTTGTACGAGCAGTACTTC.

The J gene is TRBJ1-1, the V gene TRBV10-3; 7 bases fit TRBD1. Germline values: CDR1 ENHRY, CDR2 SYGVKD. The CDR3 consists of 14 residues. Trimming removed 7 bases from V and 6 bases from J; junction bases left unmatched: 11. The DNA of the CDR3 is TGTGCCATCAAGGGGGCAGGGGAGAGGGCTGAAGCTTTCTTT. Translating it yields CAIKGAGERAEAFF.

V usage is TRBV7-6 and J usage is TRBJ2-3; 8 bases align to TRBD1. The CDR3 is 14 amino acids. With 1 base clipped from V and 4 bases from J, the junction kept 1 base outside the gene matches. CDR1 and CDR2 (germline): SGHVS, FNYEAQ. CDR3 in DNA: TGTGCCAGCAGCTTAGGGACAGGGCCAGATACGCAGTATTTT. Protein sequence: CASSLGTGPDTQYF.

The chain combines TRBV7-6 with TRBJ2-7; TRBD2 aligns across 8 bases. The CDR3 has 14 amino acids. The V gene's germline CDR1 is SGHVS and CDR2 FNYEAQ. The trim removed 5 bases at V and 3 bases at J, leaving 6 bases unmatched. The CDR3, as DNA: TGTGCCAGCAGCCCTGAGCGGGAGCTCTACGAGCAGTACTTC. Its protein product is CASSPERELYEQYF.

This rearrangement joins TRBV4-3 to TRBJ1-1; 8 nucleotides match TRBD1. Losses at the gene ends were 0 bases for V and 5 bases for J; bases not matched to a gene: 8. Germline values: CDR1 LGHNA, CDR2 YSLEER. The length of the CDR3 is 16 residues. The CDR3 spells CASSQDWTGRGTEAFF. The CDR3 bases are TGCGCCAGCAGCCAAGATTGGACAGGGCGTGGTACTGAAGCTTTCTTT.

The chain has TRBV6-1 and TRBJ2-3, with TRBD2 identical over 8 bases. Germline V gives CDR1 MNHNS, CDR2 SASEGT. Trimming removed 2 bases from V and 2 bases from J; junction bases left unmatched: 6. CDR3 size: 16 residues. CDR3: CASSESGAGVTDTQYF. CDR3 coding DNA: TGTGCCAGCAGTGAAAGTGGAGCGGGGGTCACAGATACGCAGTATTTT.

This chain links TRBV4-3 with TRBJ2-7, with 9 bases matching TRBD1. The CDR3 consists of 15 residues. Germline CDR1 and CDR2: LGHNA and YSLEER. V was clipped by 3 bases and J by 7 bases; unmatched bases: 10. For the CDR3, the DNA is TGCGCCAGCAGCCAGTCCTCGCGGACAGGGGATGAGCAGTACTTC. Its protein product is CASSQSSRTGDEQYF.

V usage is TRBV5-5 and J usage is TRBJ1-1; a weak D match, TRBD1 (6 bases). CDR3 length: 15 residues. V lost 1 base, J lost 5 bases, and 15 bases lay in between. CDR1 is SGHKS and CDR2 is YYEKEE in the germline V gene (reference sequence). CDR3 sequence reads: CASSLFRGAITEAFF. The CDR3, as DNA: TGTGCCAGCAGCTTGTTTCGGGGGGCAATTACTGAAGCTTTCTTT.

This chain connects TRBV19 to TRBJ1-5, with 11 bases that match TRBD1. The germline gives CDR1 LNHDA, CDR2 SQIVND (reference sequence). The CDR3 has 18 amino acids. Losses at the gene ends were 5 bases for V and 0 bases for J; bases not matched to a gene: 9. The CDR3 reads CASSPLRTGGYSNQPQHF. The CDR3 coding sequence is TGTGCCAGTAGTCCCCTAAGGACAGGGGGCTATAGCAATCAGCCCCAGCATTTT.

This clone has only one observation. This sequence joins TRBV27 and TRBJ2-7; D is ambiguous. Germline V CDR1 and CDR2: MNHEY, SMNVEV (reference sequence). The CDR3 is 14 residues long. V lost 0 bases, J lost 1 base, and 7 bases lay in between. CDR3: CASSLSWASYEQYF. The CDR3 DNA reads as TGTGCCAGCAGTTTATCGTGGGCTTCCTACGAGCAGTACTTC.

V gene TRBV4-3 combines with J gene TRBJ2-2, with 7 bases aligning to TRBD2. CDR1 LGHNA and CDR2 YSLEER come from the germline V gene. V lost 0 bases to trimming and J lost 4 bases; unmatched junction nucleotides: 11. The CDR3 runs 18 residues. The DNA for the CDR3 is TGCGCCAGCAGCCAAGATCTCGGGGGGAGAGTTGTCACCGGGGAGCTGTTTTTT. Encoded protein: CASSQDLGGRVVTGELFF.

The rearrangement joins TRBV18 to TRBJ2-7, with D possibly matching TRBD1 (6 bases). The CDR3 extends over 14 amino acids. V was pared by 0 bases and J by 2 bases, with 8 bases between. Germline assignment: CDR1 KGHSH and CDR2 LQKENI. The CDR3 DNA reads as TGTGCCAGCTCACCACCTGCAGGGGCCTACGAGCAGTACTTC. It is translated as CASSPPAGAYEQYF.

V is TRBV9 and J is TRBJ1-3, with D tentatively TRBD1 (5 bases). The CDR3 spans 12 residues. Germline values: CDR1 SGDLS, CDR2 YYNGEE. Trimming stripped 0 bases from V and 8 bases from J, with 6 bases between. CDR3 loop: CASSVAGHTIYF. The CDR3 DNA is TGTGCCAGCAGCGTAGCAGGGCACACCATATATTTT. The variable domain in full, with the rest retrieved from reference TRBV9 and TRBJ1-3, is DSGVTQTPKHLITATGQRVTLRCSPRSGDLSVYWYQQSLDQGLQFLIQYYNGEERAKGNILERFSAQQFPDLHSELNLSSLELGDSALYFCASSVAGHTIYFGEGSWLTVV.

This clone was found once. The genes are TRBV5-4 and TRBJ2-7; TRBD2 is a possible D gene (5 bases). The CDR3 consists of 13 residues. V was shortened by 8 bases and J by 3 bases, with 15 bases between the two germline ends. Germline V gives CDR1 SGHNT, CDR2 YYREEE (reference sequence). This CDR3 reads CASMISGDYEQYF. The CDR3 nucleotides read TGTGCCAGTATGATCAGCGGCGACTACGAGCAGTACTTC.

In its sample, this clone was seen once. CDR3 sequence (DNA): TGTGCCAGCAGCTCACGACAGGGACCGAACACCGGGGAGCTGTTTTTT. Protein: CASSSRQGPNTGELFF. The chain uses TRBV11-3 and TRBJ2-2, with TRBD1 matching 7 bases. Per germline, CDR1 SGHNT and CDR2 YENEEA. This CDR3 spans 16 amino acids. V lost 4 bases to trimming and J lost 0 bases; unmatched junction nucleotides: 5.